Listed below are T cell receptor beta chains from one sample, sequenced in a study of OX40 agonist ivuxolimab in advanced cancers. Data came from immunoSEQ multiplex PCR; TCRdb stores just in-frame clones and leaves some out. The data hold about 84,000 clones, with around 90% observed a single time. Source: CD4+ or CD8+ T cells sorted from blood, taken in a trial of the OX40 agonist ivuxolimab. These receptors originate from an adult with an advanced solid tumor such as melanoma, head and neck, liver or kidney cancer. Both conserved end residues are part of each CDR3. The D gene is left open where the match is weak. Only part of the rows carry a size: once, few, many, or a class if the clone is expanded.

v_call: TRBV29-1; clone_size: .; j_call: TRBJ1-2; d_call: TRBD1; cdr3_aa: CSVGGGQGIGYTF; cdr3_nt: TGCAGCGTTGGAGGGGGACAGGGGATCGGCTACACCTTC
v_call: TRBV5-1; clone_size: .; j_call: TRBJ2-2; d_call: TRBD1; cdr3_aa: CASSLNRGPTGELFF; cdr3_nt: TGCGCCAGCAGCCTGAACAGGGGGCCCACCGGGGAGCTGTTTTTT
v_call: TRBV11-2; clone_size: .; j_call: TRBJ2-7; d_call: .; cdr3_aa: CASSLTYEQYF; cdr3_nt: TGTGCCAGCAGCTTGACCTACGAGCAGTACTTC
v_call: TRBV13; clone_size: .; j_call: TRBJ2-7; d_call: .; cdr3_aa: CASLGDTREQYF; cdr3_nt: TGTGCCAGCTTAGGGGACACTCGGGAGCAGTACTTC
v_call: TRBV6-1; clone_size: .; j_call: TRBJ2-7; d_call: TRBD1; cdr3_aa: CASSATGGLAYEQYF; cdr3_nt: TGTGCCAGCAGTGCTACAGGGGGATTAGCCTACGAGCAGTACTTC
v_call: TRBV21-1; clone_size: .; j_call: TRBJ1-1; d_call: .; cdr3_aa: CARQGDTEAFF; cdr3_nt: TGTGCCCGACAGGGGGACACTGAAGCTTTCTTT
v_call: TRBV7-3; clone_size: medium-sized; j_call: TRBJ1-1; d_call: .; cdr3_aa: CASSLRGGTEAFF; cdr3_nt: TGTGCCAGCAGCTTACGAGGGGGAACTGAAGCTTTCTTT
v_call: TRBV30; clone_size: .; j_call: TRBJ1-1; d_call: .; cdr3_aa: CAWSGVEGRGATEAFF; cdr3_nt: TGTGCCTGGAGTGGGGTAGAGGGAAGGGGTGCGACTGAAGCTTTCTTT
v_call: TRBV5-1; clone_size: .; j_call: TRBJ2-7; d_call: .; cdr3_aa: CASSLAGSYEQYF; cdr3_nt: TGCGCCAGCAGCTTGGCGGGTTCCTACGAGCAGTACTTC
v_call: TRBV6-1; clone_size: .; j_call: TRBJ1-3; d_call: .; cdr3_aa: CASSEDSGNTIYF; cdr3_nt: TGTGCCAGCAGTGAAGACTCTGGAAACACCATATATTTT
v_call: TRBV7-3; clone_size: .; j_call: TRBJ2-1; d_call: .; cdr3_aa: CASSLRGRAEQFF; cdr3_nt: TGTGCCAGCAGCTTAAGAGGCAGGGCTGAGCAGTTCTTC
v_call: TRBV28; clone_size: .; j_call: TRBJ2-1; d_call: TRBD1; cdr3_aa: CASSYPTGGLGREQFF; cdr3_nt: TGTGCCAGCAGTTACCCGACAGGGGGCCTAGGACGCGAGCAGTTCTTC
v_call: TRBV13; clone_size: .; j_call: TRBJ2-6; d_call: .; cdr3_aa: CASSFGGPGANVLTF; cdr3_nt: TGTGCCAGCAGCTTTGGGGGTCCTGGGGCCAACGTCCTGACTTTC
v_call: TRBV7-9; clone_size: .; j_call: TRBJ1-1; d_call: .; cdr3_aa: CASSPRDLANTEAFF; cdr3_nt: TGTGCCAGCAGCCCACGGGACTTAGCGAACACTGAAGCTTTCTTT